These 32 T cell receptor beta chains share one sample of origin, sequenced in a study of control samples from healthy donors and cancer patients. Profiling relied on immunoSEQ multiplex PCR, and the TCRdb table lists in-frame clones only, not all of them. The data contain roughly 200,000 clones, about 93% of them singletons. The specimen sequenced was blood. Receptors originate from a man aged 18 to 30 in good health.

This chain joins TRBV27 and TRBJ1-6; no definite D call. V was trimmed by 3 bases and J by 7 bases, leaving 10 bases between them. Germline values: CDR1 MNHEY, CDR2 SMNVEV (reference sequence). This CDR3 region has 14 residues. The CDR3 sequence is CASSFRAPNSPLHF. The DNA of the CDR3 is TGTGCCAGCAGTTTTAGGGCCCCAAATTCACCCCTCCACTTT.

This clone was seen only a few times. CDR3 coding DNA: TGTGCCAGCAGTACCCCCGGGCAGAGGCATTCACCCCTCCACTTT. This gives the protein CASSTPGQRHSPLHF. The chain has TRBV6-5 and TRBJ1-6; unclear D gene. V was cut by 5 bases and J by 8 bases, with 16 bases left in between. Germline CDR1 is MNHEY and CDR2 is SVGAGI. CDR3 length equals 15 residues.

V gene TRBV28 combines with J gene TRBJ2-7; 7 bases are a match to TRBD1. V was clipped by 5 bases and J by 1 base; unmatched bases: 5. The CDR3 totals 14 residues. The V gene's germline CDR1 is MDHEN and CDR2 SYDVKM. The CDR3 nucleotides are TGTGCCAGCAGTGGAACGGGACAGTCCTACGAGCAGTACTTC. As protein: CASSGTGQSYEQYF.

V usage is TRBV12-3 or TRBV12-4 and J usage is TRBJ1-3; D possibly corresponds to TRBD1 (5 bases). The V gene lost 7 bases and the J gene lost 4 bases, with 11 bases spanning the gap. The CDR3 runs to 13 residues. The CDR3 is CASTLGTGNTIYF. CDR3 DNA: TGTGCCAGCACTCTAGGGACCGGAAACACCATATATTTT.

The rearrangement uses TRBV5-1 and TRBJ1-1; a weak D match, TRBD1 (6 bases). This CDR3 has 14 residues. Germline loops: CDR1 SGHRS, CDR2 YFSETQ. Trimming shortened V by 4 bases and J by 1 base, and 11 bases separated the two germline ends. In DNA, the CDR3 is TGCGCCAGCAGCCCGGGACATACGAACACTGAAGCTTTCTTT. Its protein product is CASSPGHTNTEAFF.

V is TRBV3-1 (or the pseudogene TRBV3-2) and J is TRBJ2-3; D is unclear. The CDR3 has 14 amino acids. Trimming stripped 4 bases from V and 0 bases from J, with 8 bases between. Germline values: CDR1 LGHDT, CDR2 YNNKEL (reference sequence). The DNA for the CDR3 is TGTGCCAGCAGCCGAAGCCCTAGCACAGATACGCAGTATTTT. Residues: CASSRSPSTDTQYF.

The chain recombines TRBV25-1 with TRBJ1-1; D not certain. Trimming took off 11 bases at V and 5 bases at J, with 21 bases between the two ends. The CDR3 covers 14 residues. Germline V gives CDR1 MGHDK, CDR2 SYGVNS. CDR3 DNA sequence: TGTGCCCCCGCAGGTCGGCCCCTGGGGACTGAAGCTTTCTTT. It specifies CAPAGRPLGTEAFF.

CDR3 DNA: TGCGCCAGCACCCTACAGGGGGCGCCGGGGGAAAAACTGTTTTTT. This gives the protein CASTLQGAPGEKLFF. This chain uses TRBV5-1 with TRBJ1-4, with 9 bases identical to TRBD1. The CDR3 has 15 residues. Germline CDR1 SGHRS, CDR2 YFSETQ. After removal of 6 bases from V and 8 bases from J, the junction contained 11 bases not matched to a gene.

V gene TRBV11-3 combines with J gene TRBJ1-1; no clear D. The length of the CDR3 is 15 residues. V was pared by 3 bases and J by 1 base, with 12 bases between. The V gene's germline CDR1 is SGHNT and CDR2 YENEEA. CDR3 nucleotide sequence: TGTGCCAGCAGCTTGGGAGGGCAGCGGAACACTGAAGCTTTCTTT. The encoded protein is CASSLGGQRNTEAFF.

The chain is built from TRBV3-1 (or the pseudogene TRBV3-2) and TRBJ2-7, with D uncertain. V lost 0 bases, J lost 4 bases, and 4 bases lay in between. CDR3 size: 12 residues. Germline assignment: CDR1 LGHDT and CDR2 YNNKEL (reference sequence). For the CDR3, the DNA is TGTGCCAGCAGCCAAGAAGGGTACGAGCAGTACTTC. Translation: CASSQEGYEQYF.

The gene calls are TRBV30 and TRBJ1-2; possible D gene TRBD1, 6 bases. The length of the CDR3 is 13 residues. Per germline, CDR1 GTSNPN and CDR2 SVGIG (reference sequence). The germline V and J ends were trimmed by 0 bases and 5 bases, with 10 bases remaining between them. This CDR3 reads CAWSVGGLYGYTF. As DNA, the CDR3 is TGTGCCTGGAGTGTAGGGGGTCTTTATGGCTACACCTTC. Full variable domain (remainder filled in from reference TRBV30 and TRBJ1-2): SQTIHQWPATLVQPVGSPLSLECTVEGTSNPNLYWYRQAAGRGLQLLFYSVGIGQISSEVPQNLSASRPQDRQFILSSKKLLLSDSGFYLCAWSVGGLYGYTFGSGTRLTVV.

The chain recombines TRBV30 with TRBJ1-1, with D perhaps TRBD1 (5 bases). The CDR3 contains 13 residues. Trimming left V 2 bases short and J 6 bases short, with 13 bases between. Germline V gene sequence: CDR1 GTSNPN, CDR2 SVGIG (reference sequence). The CDR3 is CAWSNWGFAEAFF. CDR3 coding DNA: TGTGCCTGGAGTAACTGGGGGTTCGCTGAAGCTTTCTTT.

The CDR3 spells CAWSVTLAGGPGETQYF. The CDR3 nucleotides read TGTGCCTGGAGTGTCACACTAGCGGGGGGGCCGGGGGAGACCCAGTACTTC. The rearrangement links TRBV30 to TRBJ2-5; 13 bases fit TRBD2. CDR3 length: 17 amino acids. The V segment lost 0 bases and the J segment 5 bases; nucleotides outside the gene matches: 9. The germline V gene has CDR1 GTSNPN and CDR2 SVGIG (reference sequence).

A note on this clone: Other nucleotide sequences from this sample produce the same CDR3. The chain joins TRBV24-1 to TRBJ2-5; D not certain. The ends were cut back, 1 base at V and 7 bases at J, with 3 bases in the middle. The germline V gene encodes CDR1 KGHDR and CDR2 SFDVKD. CDR3 length: 11 residues. CDR3 residues: CATSDLGTQYF. CDR3 sequence (DNA): TGTGCCACCAGTGATTTAGGGACCCAGTACTTC.

The V and J genes are TRBV20-1 and TRBJ2-3; 7 nucleotides align to TRBD2. V was pared by 6 bases and J by 4 bases, with 1 base of the junction left unmatched. In germline, CDR1 is DFQATT, CDR2 SNEGSKA (reference sequence). The CDR3 loop spans 11 amino acids. The CDR3 loop reads CSASGADTQYF. CDR3 bases: TGCAGTGCGAGCGGGGCAGATACGCAGTATTTT.

This rearrangement joins TRBV5-1 to TRBJ2-7; 9 bases agree with TRBD1. This CDR3 comprises 15 residues. Germline values: CDR1 SGHRS, CDR2 YFSETQ. V was pared by 2 bases and J by 2 bases, with 5 bases of the junction left unmatched. CDR3 nucleotide sequence: TGCGCCAGCAGCTTCCGGGACAGGGCGGCCTACGAGCAGTACTTC. Encoded protein: CASSFRDRAAYEQYF.

The chain recombines TRBV25-1 with TRBJ2-4; TRBD2 is a possible D gene (5 bases). Germline V gives CDR1 MGHDK, CDR2 SYGVNS. The CDR3 runs 14 residues. Trimming took off 2 bases at V and 9 bases at J, with 14 bases between the two ends. DNA for the CDR3: TGTGCCAGCAGTGAAAGATCCGGGGATTCCATTCAGTACTTC. The encoded protein is CASSERSGDSIQYF.

V and J are TRBV5-4 and TRBJ2-5, with D uncertain. Trimming removed 0 bases at V and 1 base at J, with 10 bases between. The CDR3 runs to 15 residues. Germline V gene data show CDR1 as SGHNT and CDR2 as YYREEE (reference sequence). This CDR3 reads CASSLGGSVQETQYF. CDR3 in DNA: TGTGCCAGCAGCTTGGGAGGTTCAGTCCAAGAGACCCAGTACTTC. Combining the CDR3 with reference TRBV5-4 and TRBJ2-5 gives the whole variable domain ETGVTQSPTHLIKTRGQQVTLRCSSQSGHNTVSWYQQALGQGPQFIFQYYREEENGRGNFPPRFSGLQFPNYSSELNVNALELDDSALYLCASSLGGSVQETQYFGPGTRLLVL.

The V and J genes are TRBV10-3 and TRBJ2-2; D remains unclear. The ends were cut back, 1 base at V and 2 bases at J, with 2 bases in the middle. The CDR3 is made up of 13 amino acids. The germline V gene encodes CDR1 ENHRY and CDR2 SYGVKD. Written as DNA, the CDR3 is TGTGCCATCAGTGAGTACAACACCGGGGAGCTGTTTTTT. Protein product: CAISEYNTGELFF.

The chain employs TRBV7-8 and TRBJ1-1; 7 positions agree with TRBD1. V was clipped by 4 bases and J by 13 bases; unmatched bases: 12. The CDR3 extends over 13 amino acids. Germline lookup yields CDR1 SGHVS and CDR2 FQNEAQ. This chain's CDR3 is CASSSGQASRVFF. DNA of the CDR3: TGTGCCAGCAGCTCTGGACAGGCCTCCCGTGTTTTCTTT. Full variable domain (rest looked up from reference TRBV7-8 and TRBJ1-1): GAGVSQSPRYKVAKRGQDVALRCDPISGHVSLFWYQQALGQGPEFLTYFQNEAQLDKSGLPSDRFFAERPEGSVSTLKIQRTQQEDSAVYLCASSSGQASRVFFGQGTRLTVV.

The V gene is TRBV10-3, the J gene TRBJ1-2, with 10 bases identical to TRBD1. CDR1 and CDR2 (germline): ENHRY, SYGVKD. J was trimmed by 8 bases and V by 7 bases; bases with no gene match: 7. The CDR3 loop spans 13 amino acids. CDR3 in DNA: TGTGCCATCATGCTAGGACAGGGGGAGGGCTACACCTTC. Translating gives CAIMLGQGEGYTF.

V and J are TRBV12-5 and TRBJ1-5; 8 bases fit TRBD1. The germline gives CDR1 LGHNT, CDR2 FRNRAP. The trim removed 0 bases at V and 0 bases at J, leaving 7 bases unmatched. The CDR3 length is 18 residues. CDR3: CASGLVRGQDLSNQPQHF. For the CDR3, the DNA is TGTGCTAGTGGTTTGGTACGGGGACAGGACCTTAGCAATCAGCCCCAGCATTTT.

The chain combines TRBV24-1 with TRBJ2-2; D gene ambiguous. V was shortened by 0 bases and J by 3 bases, with 4 bases between the two germline ends. Germline CDR1 is KGHDR and CDR2 is SFDVKD. CDR3 length: 14 residues. This chain's CDR3 is CATSDLEDTGELFF. The CDR3 DNA is TGTGCCACCAGTGATTTGGAAGACACCGGGGAGCTGTTTTTT.

The chain joins TRBV5-1 to TRBJ2-3; 12 bases agree with TRBD1. Germline-derived CDR1 and CDR2 are SGHRS and YFSETQ. V lost 4 bases to trimming and J lost 6 bases; unmatched junction nucleotides: 6. The CDR3 sequence is 15 residues long. The CDR3 nucleotides read TGCGCCAGCAGCCCCGGGACAGGGGGCTGGGATACGCAGTATTTT. It translates to CASSPGTGGWDTQYF.

The chain couples TRBV2 to TRBJ2-7, with D possibly TRBD1 on 6 matching bases. Trimming removed 8 bases at V and 3 bases at J, with 17 bases between. The germline CDR1 and CDR2 sequences are SNHLY and FYNNEI. The CDR3 loop spans 14 amino acids. The CDR3 loop is CASRWTVDLYEQYF. The CDR3 nucleotides read TGTGCCAGCCGATGGACAGTCGACCTCTACGAGCAGTACTTC. The variable domain in full, with the rest retrieved from reference TRBV2 and TRBJ2-7, is EPEVTQTPSHQVTQMGQEVILRCVPISNHLYFYWYRQILGQKVEFLVSFYNNEISEKSEIFDDQFSVERPDGSNFTLKIRSTKLEDSAMYFCASRWTVDLYEQYFGPGTRLTVT.

J is TRBJ2-2 and V is TRBV24-1, with D perhaps TRBD1 (5 bases). With 8 bases removed from V and 0 bases from J, the gap between germline ends came to 9 bases. The CDR3 consists of 14 residues. Germline assignment: CDR1 KGHDR and CDR2 SFDVKD. CDR3 nucleotides: TGTGCCACCAAGGGGCATACGAACACCGGGGAGCTGTTTTTT. Protein product: CATKGHTNTGELFF.

This chain uses TRBV7-8 with TRBJ2-1; D might be TRBD2 (5 bases). The CDR3 consists of 14 residues. Per the germline V gene, CDR1 is SGHVS and CDR2 is FQNEAQ. V lost 0 bases and J 5 bases, leaving 8 bases between the germline ends. Written as DNA, the CDR3 is TGTGCCAGCAGCTTAGCAGGACTTGACAATGAGCAGTTCTTC. This gives the protein CASSLAGLDNEQFF.

This clone was seen just once. The chain has TRBV28 and TRBJ1-6; D possibly corresponds to TRBD1 (5 bases). The germline V gene encodes CDR1 MDHEN and CDR2 SYDVKM. This CDR3 has 13 residues. The V end was cut by 5 bases, the J end by 8 bases, with 10 bases between. CDR3 bases: TGTGCCAGCAGTCCCGACAGTTATTCACCCCTCCACTTT. This codes for CASSPDSYSPLHF.

V usage is TRBV9 and J usage is TRBJ2-3; D is possibly TRBD1 or TRBD2 (6 bases each). V lost 2 bases to trimming and J lost 2 bases, with 12 bases between them. This CDR3 comprises 15 residues. Germline V gene sequence: CDR1 SGDLS, CDR2 YYNGEE. As DNA, the CDR3 is TGTGCCAGCAGCGTGACGGGGGCCTTCACAGATACGCAGTATTTT. This sequence encodes CASSVTGAFTDTQYF.

The CDR3 loop reads CASSLTGTGFRYTF. CDR3 coding DNA: TGTGCCAGCAGCCTTACCGGGACAGGGTTTCGCTACACCTTC. The V call is TRBV6-5, the J call TRBJ1-2; TRBD1 aligns across 9 bases. CDR1 and CDR2 (germline): MNHEY, SVGAGI. V lost 6 bases and J lost 9; bases outside the gene matches: 11. The CDR3 contains 14 residues.

The rearrangement uses TRBV6-5 and TRBJ1-3; no clear D gene. This CDR3 comprises 11 residues. V was cut by 7 bases and J by 2 bases, with 3 bases left in between. Per the germline V gene, CDR1 is MNHEY and CDR2 is SVGAGI. The CDR3 nucleotides read TGTGCCAGCAAGGCTGGAAACACCATATATTTT. Amino acid sequence: CASKAGNTIYF.

This sequence joins TRBV6-5 and TRBJ1-6, with D tentatively TRBD1 (6 bases). CDR1 and CDR2 (germline): MNHEY, SVGAGI. CDR3 length: 16 amino acids. V was cut by 3 bases and J by 10 bases, with 19 bases left in between. The chain's CDR3 is CASSYGRQLRGSPLHF. CDR3 nucleotides: TGTGCCAGCAGTTATGGGAGACAGCTTAGGGGGTCACCCCTCCACTTT.